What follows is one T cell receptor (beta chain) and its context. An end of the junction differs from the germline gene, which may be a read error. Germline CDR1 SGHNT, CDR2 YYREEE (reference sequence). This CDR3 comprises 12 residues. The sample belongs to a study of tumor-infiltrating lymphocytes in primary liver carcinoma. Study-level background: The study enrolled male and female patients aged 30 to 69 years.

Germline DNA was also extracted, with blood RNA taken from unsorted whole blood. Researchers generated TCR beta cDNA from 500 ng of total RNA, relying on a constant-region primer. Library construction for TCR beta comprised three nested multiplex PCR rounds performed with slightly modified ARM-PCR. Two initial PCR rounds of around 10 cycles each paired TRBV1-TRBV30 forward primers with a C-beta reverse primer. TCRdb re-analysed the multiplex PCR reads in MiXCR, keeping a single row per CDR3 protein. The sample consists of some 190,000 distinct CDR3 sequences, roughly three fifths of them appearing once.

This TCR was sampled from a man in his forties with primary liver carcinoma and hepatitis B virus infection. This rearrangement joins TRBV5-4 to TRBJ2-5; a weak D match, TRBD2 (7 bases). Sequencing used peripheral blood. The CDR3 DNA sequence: TGTGCCAGCAGCCAACAGGGAGGGACCCATTACTTC. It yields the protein CASSQQGGTHYF.